This T cell receptor beta chain was recovered during a study of shared clonotypes between healthy human individuals. As for the study in general: In total, the donors were a couple of women and three men aged 18 to 49.

A note on this clone: What it recognizes is unknown.

The V segment lost 4 bases and the J segment 5 bases; nucleotides outside the gene matches: 8. The CDR3 covers 17 residues. Germline-derived CDR1 and CDR2 are MGHRA and YSYEKL. Donors comprised healthy HIV-negative adults lacking recent acute infections or vaccinations. The protocol was immunoSEQ multiplex PCR, while the TCRdb copy is restricted to in-frame clones and leaves out a portion. The sample records 450,000 or so clones, approximately 77% being singletons. Study observations and caveats: Tissue TCR repertoires likely differ from these blood-only repertoires.

The TCR comes from a middle-aged woman in good health. Some clones in this sample may be carry-over from other donors' samples. The chain recombines TRBV4-1 with TRBJ2-4, with 13 bases aligning to TRBD2. Source material: PBMCs. The CDR3 DNA sequence: TGCGCCAGCAGCCCAGTACTAGCGGGAGGGCCCCAAAACATTCAGTACTTC. Translated, it gives CASSPVLAGGPQNIQYF.